The 10 T cell receptor beta chains below come from one sample, sequenced in a study of cytomegalovirus exposure and HLA in healthy donors. 60 Vbeta and 13 Jbeta primers were used in PCR. Profiling relied on immunoSEQ multiplex PCR, and the TCRdb table lists in-frame clones only, not all of them. The sample includes 150,000 to 200,000 clones, around 77% of them seen just once. Sequencing used PBMCs. These receptors originate from a female donor in good health and CMV-seronegative.

This clone was counted between two and nine times. CDR3 nucleotides: TGTGCCAGCAGCCGGGACAGCTCTGGGGCCAACGTCCTGACTTTC. This sequence encodes CASSRDSSGANVLTF. V is TRBV4-2 and J is TRBJ2-6, with 7 nucleotides matching TRBD1. After removal of 4 bases from V and 0 bases from J, the junction contained 0 bases not matched to a gene. This CDR3 spans 15 amino acids. In germline, CDR1 is LGHNA, CDR2 YNFKEQ.

This rearrangement joins TRBV5-1 to TRBJ2-3, with 7 bases lining up with TRBD1. J was trimmed by 4 bases and V by 3 bases; bases with no gene match: 8. CDR3 length: 15 residues. Germline V gives CDR1 SGHRS, CDR2 YFSETQ. CDR3 DNA: TGCGCCAGCAGCTCACAGGGGTCCGGAGCAGATACGCAGTATTTT. This encodes CASSSQGSGADTQYF.

The rearrangement uses TRBV6-5 and TRBJ2-5; D remains ambiguous. The DNA end favors TRBJ2-7, so the J call may be wrong. Germline-derived CDR1 and CDR2 are MNHEY and SVGAGI. The CDR3 consists of 13 residues. The CDR3 nucleotides are TGTGCCAGCAGCTACCAGGAATCCTACGAGCAGTACTTC. It codes for CASSYQESYEQYF.

A remark on this clone: Relative to the germline gene, one junction end is altered; a read error may explain this. This sample includes further DNA sequences coding for the same CDR3. The chain recombines TRBV6-5 with TRBJ1-6, with D tentatively TRBD1 (5 bases). CDR3 length: 12 amino acids. Germline assignment: CDR1 MNHEY and CDR2 SVGAGI. For the CDR3, the DNA is TGCGCCAGCAGCCTCGGGGGAAGACCCCTCCACTTT. It translates to CASSLGGRPLHF.

The genes are TRBV19 and TRBJ2-7, with 7 bases fitting TRBD1. J lost 4 bases, V lost 5 bases, and 11 bases had no gene match. CDR1 and CDR2 (germline): LNHDA, SQIVND (reference sequence). The CDR3 consists of 15 residues. The CDR3 reads CASSLRQGTVYEQYF. The CDR3 DNA follows: TGTGCCAGTAGTTTAAGACAGGGTACCGTGTACGAGCAGTACTTC.

The rearrangement uses TRBV28 and TRBJ1-5, with TRBD1 as a possible D gene (5 bases). The CDR3 runs to 17 residues. Germline V CDR1 and CDR2: MDHEN, SYDVKM. V was shortened by 6 bases and J by 7 bases, with 25 bases between the two germline ends. The CDR3 protein is CASSSRGQGLIMQPQHF. The CDR3 DNA is TGTGCCAGCAGCTCACGCGGTCAGGGACTAATAATGCAGCCCCAGCATTTT.

The chain has TRBV9 and TRBJ2-3, with 12 bases identical to TRBD2. Germline CDR1 reads SGDLS; CDR2 reads YYNGEE. V trimming: 4 bases; J trimming: 4 bases; junction bases outside the gene matches: 16. This CDR3 comprises 19 residues. The DNA for the CDR3 is TGTGCCAGCAGCACGCTCCCGTCTAGCGGGGGGGCTGGACCAGATACGCAGTATTTT. Amino acids: CASSTLPSSGGAGPDTQYF.

J is TRBJ2-6 and V is TRBV14, with D perhaps matching TRBD1 (6 bases). The CDR3 sequence is 17 residues long. V was trimmed by 1 base and J by 3 bases, leaving 13 bases between them. Germline V gene sequence: CDR1 SGHDN, CDR2 FVKESK. In DNA, the CDR3 is TGTGCCAGCAGCCAAGTAGGCAGGGGCTTTGGGGCCAACGTCCTGACTTTC. Amino acid sequence: CASSQVGRGFGANVLTF.

The rearrangement links TRBV5-4 to TRBJ1-4, with TRBD1 matching over 9 bases. The CDR3 consists of 12 residues. Trimming removed 10 bases from V and 11 bases from J; junction bases left unmatched: 9. In germline, CDR1 is SGHNT, CDR2 YYREEE (reference sequence). CDR3 DNA: TGTGCCTTCGAACAGGGGGCGGGGAAACTGTTTTTT. Translation gives CAFEQGAGKLFF.

J is TRBJ2-2 and V is TRBV9; D perhaps matches TRBD2 (7 bases). The V end was cut by 1 base, the J end by 6 bases, with 16 bases between. CDR1 is SGDLS and CDR2 is YYNGEE in the germline V gene. This CDR3 is built from 16 residues. The CDR3 coding sequence is TGTGCCAGCAGCGTACGTGGGGGGGCCCCCGCCGGGGAGCTGTTTTTT. As protein: CASSVRGGAPAGELFF.